The rows below give T cell receptor beta chains drawn from one sample of a study of blood T cell repertoires in COVID-19. The data were produced by immunoSEQ multiplex PCR, yet TCRdb's version contains in-frame clones alone and is incomplete. The data show approximately 290,000 clones, 80% to 95% seen once. The sequenced sample consisted of peripheral blood. The receptors were sampled from a woman aged 25 to 45 with COVID-19, enrolled during active disease. The CDR3 runs from the conserved cysteine through the conserved F or W. The D gene is left open where the match is weak. A row's size may be missing; if present it is once, few, many or a size class.

J: TRBJ2-2
V: TRBV5-4
D: TRBD1
size: NA
DNA: TGTGCCAGCACCTCAGGACAGGACCCCACCGGGGAGCTGTTTTTT
CDR3: CASTSGQDPTGELFF

J: TRBJ2-2
V: TRBV9
D: NA
size: NA
DNA: TGTGCCAGCAGCGCCTTATCTAGCGACACCGGGGAGCTGTTTTTT
CDR3: CASSALSSDTGELFF

J: TRBJ2-7
V: TRBV4-1
D: NA
size: NA
DNA: TGCGCCAGCAGCCGCGAAGACCCTAGTAGCGACGAGCAGTACTTC
CDR3: CASSREDPSSDEQYF

J: TRBJ2-3
V: TRBV10-2
D: TRBD2
size: NA
DNA: TGCGCCAGCAGTTTCACTAGCGGGGCTAGCACAGATACGCAGTATTTT
CDR3: CASSFTSGASTDTQYF

J: TRBJ2-1
V: TRBV15
D: TRBD2
size: NA
DNA: TGTGCCACCAGCAGAGATCCAAGCGGGGGAACCCCCTACAATGAGCAGTTCTTC
CDR3: CATSRDPSGGTPYNEQFF

J: TRBJ1-6
V: TRBV4-1
D: NA
size: NA
DNA: TGCGCCAGCAGCCAACTCGAAGCGGGACCCCTCCACTTT
CDR3: CASSQLEAGPLHF

J: TRBJ2-2
V: TRBV18
D: TRBD2
size: once
DNA: TGTGCCAGCTCACCCCCGGGTCTAGCGGGCACCGGGGAGCTGTTTTTT
CDR3: CASSPPGLAGTGELFF

J: TRBJ2-7
V: TRBV11-1
D: TRBD1
size: NA
DNA: TGTGCCAGCAGCACGGGACAGGGGTACTACGAGCAGTACTTC
CDR3: CASSTGQGYYEQYF

J: TRBJ1-3
V: TRBV19
D: TRBD1
size: NA
DNA: TGTGCCAGTAGACGACAGGGAAGTGGAAACACCATATATTTT
CDR3: CASRRQGSGNTIYF

J: TRBJ1-1
V: TRBV19
D: NA
size: few
DNA: TGTGCCAGTAGTATGAGGATGAACACTGAAGCTTTCTTT
CDR3: CASSMRMNTEAFF

J: TRBJ1-3
V: TRBV7-6
D: NA
size: NA
DNA: TGTGCCAGCAGCCCGCACGGGATCTCTGGAAACACCATATATTTT
CDR3: CASSPHGISGNTIYF

J: TRBJ2-7
V: TRBV18
D: TRBD1
size: NA
DNA: TGTGCCAGCTCGCCGAGGGACAGGGGGTCCTTTGGGGAGCAGTACTTC
CDR3: CASSPRDRGSFGEQYF

J: TRBJ2-3
V: TRBV29-1
D: NA
size: NA
DNA: TGCAGCGTTGAATGGACTGGCGCAGATACGCAGTATTTT
CDR3: CSVEWTGADTQYF

J: TRBJ2-7
V: TRBV27
D: TRBD2
size: NA
DNA: TGTGCCAGCAGTTTAAATGGAGCGGGAGGGCCCTACGAGCAGTACTTC
CDR3: CASSLNGAGGPYEQYF

J: TRBJ2-7
V: TRBV10-2
D: TRBD1
size: NA
DNA: TGCGCCAGCAGTGGGGGACAGGGAATCCGCCACGAGCAGTACTTC
CDR3: CASSGGQGIRHEQYF

J: TRBJ2-1
V: TRBV7-2
D: NA
size: few
DNA: TGTGCCAGCAGCTTAGCTAGCGGAGAGTACAATGAGCAGTTCTTC
CDR3: CASSLASGEYNEQFF

J: TRBJ1-2
V: TRBV4-1
D: NA
size: NA
DNA: TGCGCCAGCAGCCAAGATAATCGTGGCTACACCTTC
CDR3: CASSQDNRGYTF

J: TRBJ1-5
V: TRBV30
D: TRBD1
size: NA
DNA: TGTGCCTGGAGTCCGGGACAGAGCAATCAGCCCCAGCATTTT
CDR3: CAWSPGQSNQPQHF

J: TRBJ1-1
V: TRBV5-1
D: TRBD1
size: NA
DNA: TGCGCCAGCAGCGCGGACAGGGTAGGCATCACTGAAGCTTTCTTT
CDR3: CASSADRVGITEAFF

J: TRBJ2-1
V: TRBV7-8
D: TRBD2
size: NA
DNA: TGTGCCAGCAGCCCGACTAGCGATTACAATGAGCAGTTCTTC
CDR3: CASSPTSDYNEQFF

J: TRBJ2-7
V: TRBV16
D: NA
size: NA
DNA: TGTGCCAGCAGCCAACGGCAGGGCAGCTACGAGCAGTACTTC
CDR3: CASSQRQGSYEQYF

J: TRBJ2-2
V: TRBV7-2
D: TRBD2
size: NA
DNA: TGTGCCAGCAGCTTAGCTAGCGGGAGACATACCGGGGAGCTGTTTTTT
CDR3: CASSLASGRHTGELFF

J: TRBJ2-7
V: TRBV27
D: TRBD1
size: NA
DNA: TGTGCCAGCAGTTACCAGGGGGCGGGTGAGCAGTACTTC
CDR3: CASSYQGAGEQYF

J: TRBJ1-2
V: TRBV28
D: NA
size: NA
DNA: TGTGCCAGCAGTTTGGGGGGGCTTGGCTACACCTTC
CDR3: CASSLGGLGYTF

J: TRBJ1-1
V: TRBV2
D: TRBD1
size: NA
DNA: TGTGCCAGCAGCGTGGACAGGTGGCATGATTCCATGAACACTGAAGCTTTCTTT
CDR3: CASSVDRWHDSMNTEAFF